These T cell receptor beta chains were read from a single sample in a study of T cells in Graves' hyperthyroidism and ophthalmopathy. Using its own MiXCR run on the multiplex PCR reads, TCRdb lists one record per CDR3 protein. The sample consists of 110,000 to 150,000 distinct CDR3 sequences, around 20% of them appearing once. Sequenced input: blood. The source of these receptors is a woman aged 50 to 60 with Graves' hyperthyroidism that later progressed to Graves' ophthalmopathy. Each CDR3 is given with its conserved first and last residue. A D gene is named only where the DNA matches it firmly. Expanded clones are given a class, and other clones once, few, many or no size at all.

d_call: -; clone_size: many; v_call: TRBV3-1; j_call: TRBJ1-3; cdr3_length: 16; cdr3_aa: CASSQSQVHSGNTIYF; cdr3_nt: TGTGCCAGCAGCCAGTCCCAGGTTCACTCTGGAAACACCATATATTTT
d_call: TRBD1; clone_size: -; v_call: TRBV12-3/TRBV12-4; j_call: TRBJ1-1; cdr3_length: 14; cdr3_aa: CASSPRQGYTEAFF; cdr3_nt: TGTGCCAGCAGCCCAAGACAGGGCTACACTGAAGCTTTCTTT
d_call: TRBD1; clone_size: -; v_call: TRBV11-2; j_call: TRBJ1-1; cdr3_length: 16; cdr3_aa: CASSFHGQGGNTEAFF; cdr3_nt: TGTGCCAGCAGCTTCCACGGACAGGGGGGGAACACTGAAGCTTTCTTT
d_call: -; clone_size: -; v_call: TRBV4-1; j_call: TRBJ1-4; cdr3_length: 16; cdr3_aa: CASSQIEFSTNEKLFF; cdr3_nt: TGCGCCAGCAGCCAAATCGAGTTCTCAACTAATGAAAAACTGTTTTTT
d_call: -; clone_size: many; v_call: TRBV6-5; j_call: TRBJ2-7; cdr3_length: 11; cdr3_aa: CASSYSNEQYF; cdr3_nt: TGTGCCAGCAGTTACTCCAATGAGCAGTACTTC
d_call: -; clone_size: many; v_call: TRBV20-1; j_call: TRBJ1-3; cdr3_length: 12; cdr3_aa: CSALRHQNTIYF; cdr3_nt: TGCAGTGCTCTTAGACATCAAAACACCATATATTTT
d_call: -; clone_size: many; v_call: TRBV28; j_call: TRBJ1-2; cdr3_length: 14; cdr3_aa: CASHVSRGADGYTF; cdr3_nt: TGTGCCAGTCACGTCAGTCGGGGGGCAGACGGCTACACCTTC
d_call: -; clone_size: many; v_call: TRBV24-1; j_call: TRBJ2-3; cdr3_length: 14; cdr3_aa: CATSGGELADTQYF; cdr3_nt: TGTGCCACCAGTGGGGGTGAATTGGCAGATACGCAGTATTTT
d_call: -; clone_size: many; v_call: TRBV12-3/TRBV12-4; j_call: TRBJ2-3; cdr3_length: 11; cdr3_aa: CASSQLDTQYF; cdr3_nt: TGTGCCAGCAGTCAGTTGGATACGCAGTATTTT
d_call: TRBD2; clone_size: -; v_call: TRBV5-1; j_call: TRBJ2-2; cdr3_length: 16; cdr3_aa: CASSTTSGANTGELFF; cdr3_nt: TGCGCCAGCAGCACGACTAGCGGGGCGAACACCGGGGAGCTGTTTTTT
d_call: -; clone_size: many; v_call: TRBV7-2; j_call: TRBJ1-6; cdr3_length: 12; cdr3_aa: CASSLNRSPLHF; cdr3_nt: TGTGCCAGCAGCTTAAATCGGTCACCCCTCCACTTT
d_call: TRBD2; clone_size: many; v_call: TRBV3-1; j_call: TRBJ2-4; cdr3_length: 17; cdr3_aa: CASSQAPAGLAKNIQYF; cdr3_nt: TGTGCCAGCAGCCAAGCTCCAGCGGGATTGGCCAAAAACATTCAGTACTTC
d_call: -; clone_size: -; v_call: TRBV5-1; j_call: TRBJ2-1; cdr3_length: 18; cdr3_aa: CASSPRGQGGGSYNEQFF; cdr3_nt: TGCGCCAGCTCCCCCCGAGGACAAGGAGGGGGCTCCTACAATGAGCAGTTCTTC
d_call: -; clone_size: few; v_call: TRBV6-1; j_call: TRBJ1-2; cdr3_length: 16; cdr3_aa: CASSEMGGVANYGYTF; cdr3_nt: TGTGCCAGCAGTGAGATGGGAGGGGTCGCTAACTATGGCTACACCTTC
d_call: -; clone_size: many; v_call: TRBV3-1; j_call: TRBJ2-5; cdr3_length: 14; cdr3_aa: CASSQEASAETQYF; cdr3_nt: TGTGCCAGCAGCCAAGAAGCTAGCGCTGAGACCCAGTACTTC
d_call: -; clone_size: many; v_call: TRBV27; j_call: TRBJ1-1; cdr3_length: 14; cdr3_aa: CASFRKGSHTEAFF; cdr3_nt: TGTGCCAGCTTTAGAAAGGGGTCTCACACTGAAGCTTTCTTT
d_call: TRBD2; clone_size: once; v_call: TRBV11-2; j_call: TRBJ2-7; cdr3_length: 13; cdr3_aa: CASSLAGGPEQYF; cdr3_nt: TGTGCCAGCAGCTTAGCGGGAGGACCCGAGCAGTACTTC
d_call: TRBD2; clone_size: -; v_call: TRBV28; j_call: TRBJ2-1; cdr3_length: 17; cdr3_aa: CASSPPRLADSYNEQFF; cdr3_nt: TGTGCCAGCAGTCCACCCCGACTAGCGGACTCCTACAATGAGCAGTTCTTC
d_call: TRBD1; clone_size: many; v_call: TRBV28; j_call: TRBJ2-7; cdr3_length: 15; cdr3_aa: CASSPQTGGRNEQYF; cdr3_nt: TGTGCCAGCAGTCCCCAGACAGGGGGCAGAAACGAGCAGTACTTC
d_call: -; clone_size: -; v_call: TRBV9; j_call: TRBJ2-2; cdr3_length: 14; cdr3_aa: CASSVVSLGGELFF; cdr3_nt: TGTGCCAGCAGCGTAGTGAGCCTTGGCGGGGAGCTGTTTTTT
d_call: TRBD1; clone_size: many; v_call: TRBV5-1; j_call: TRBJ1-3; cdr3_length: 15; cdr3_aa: CASSMGQTSGNTIYF; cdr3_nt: TGCGCCAGCAGCATGGGACAGACCTCTGGAAACACCATATATTTT
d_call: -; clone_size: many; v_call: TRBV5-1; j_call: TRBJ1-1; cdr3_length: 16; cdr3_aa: CASSSLTGGAGAEAFF; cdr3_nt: TGCGCCAGCAGCTCCTTGACAGGAGGGGCTGGGGCTGAAGCTTTCTTT
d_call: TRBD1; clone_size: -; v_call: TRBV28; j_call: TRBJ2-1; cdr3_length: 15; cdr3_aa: CASSLPGQGGNEQFF; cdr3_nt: TGTGCCAGCAGTTTGCCGGGACAGGGTGGGAATGAGCAGTTCTTC
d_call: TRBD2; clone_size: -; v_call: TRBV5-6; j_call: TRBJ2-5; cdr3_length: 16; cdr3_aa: CASSLDGGLAGGTQYF; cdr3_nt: TGTGCCAGCAGCTTGGATGGGGGACTAGCGGGAGGGACCCAGTACTTC
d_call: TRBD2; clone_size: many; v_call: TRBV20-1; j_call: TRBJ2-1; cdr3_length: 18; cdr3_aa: CSARVLAGGIVSYNEQFF; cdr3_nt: TGCAGTGCTAGAGTGTTAGCGGGAGGGATTGTATCCTACAATGAGCAGTTCTTC
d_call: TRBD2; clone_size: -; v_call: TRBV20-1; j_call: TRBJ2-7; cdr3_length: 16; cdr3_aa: CSAGDLARAGAYEQYF; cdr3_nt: TGCAGTGCTGGAGATCTTGCGAGAGCGGGAGCCTACGAGCAGTACTTC
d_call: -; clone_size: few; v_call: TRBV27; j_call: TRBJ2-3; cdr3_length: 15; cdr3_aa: CASSSSGVVTDTQYF; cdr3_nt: TGTGCCAGCAGTTCTTCAGGGGTGGTGACAGATACGCAGTATTTT
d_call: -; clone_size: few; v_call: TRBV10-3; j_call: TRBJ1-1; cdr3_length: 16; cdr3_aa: CAISDERIRGGTEAFF; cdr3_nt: TGTGCCATCAGTGACGAGCGCATACGGGGCGGCACTGAAGCTTTCTTT